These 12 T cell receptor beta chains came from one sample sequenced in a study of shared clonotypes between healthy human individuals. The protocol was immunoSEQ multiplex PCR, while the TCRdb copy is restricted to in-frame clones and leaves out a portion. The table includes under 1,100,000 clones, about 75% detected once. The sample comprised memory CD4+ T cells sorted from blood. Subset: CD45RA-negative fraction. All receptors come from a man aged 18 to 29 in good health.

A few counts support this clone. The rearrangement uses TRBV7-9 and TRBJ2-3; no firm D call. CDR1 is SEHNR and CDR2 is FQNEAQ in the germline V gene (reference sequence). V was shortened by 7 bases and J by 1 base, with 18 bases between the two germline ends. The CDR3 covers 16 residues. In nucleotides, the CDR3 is TGTGCCAGCACCCCACCCGGGCGCTCCGGCACAGATACGCAGTATTTT. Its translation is CASTPPGRSGTDTQYF.

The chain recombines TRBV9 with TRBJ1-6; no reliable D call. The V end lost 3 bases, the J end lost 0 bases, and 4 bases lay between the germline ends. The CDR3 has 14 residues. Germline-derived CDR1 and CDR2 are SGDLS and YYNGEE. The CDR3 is CASSGVSYNSPLHF. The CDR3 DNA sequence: TGTGCCAGCAGCGGCGTCTCCTATAATTCACCCCTCCACTTT. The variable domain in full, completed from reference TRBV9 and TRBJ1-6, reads DSGVTQTPKHLITATGQRVTLRCSPRSGDLSVYWYQQSLDQGLQFLIQYYNGEERAKGNILERFSAQQFPDLHSELNLSSLELGDSALYFCASSGVSYNSPLHFGNGTRLTVT.

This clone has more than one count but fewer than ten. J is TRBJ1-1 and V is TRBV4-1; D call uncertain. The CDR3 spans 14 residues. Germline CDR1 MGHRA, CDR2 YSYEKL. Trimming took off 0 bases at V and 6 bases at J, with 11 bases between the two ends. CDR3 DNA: TGCGCCAGCAGCCAAGACCCGGAACGTTCTGAAGCTTTCTTT. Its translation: CASSQDPERSEAFF.

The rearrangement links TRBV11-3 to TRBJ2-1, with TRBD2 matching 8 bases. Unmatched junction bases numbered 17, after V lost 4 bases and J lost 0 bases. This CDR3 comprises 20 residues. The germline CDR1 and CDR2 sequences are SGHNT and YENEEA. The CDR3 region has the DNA TGTGCCAGCAGCTCAACAGGACGGTTGACCGGGACTAGCTCCTACAATGAGCAGTTCTTC. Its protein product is CASSSTGRLTGTSSYNEQFF.

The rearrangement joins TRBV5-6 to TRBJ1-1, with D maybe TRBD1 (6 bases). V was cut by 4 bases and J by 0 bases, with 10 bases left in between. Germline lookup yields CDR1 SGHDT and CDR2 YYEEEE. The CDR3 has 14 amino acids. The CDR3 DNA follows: TGTGCCAGCAGCCCGAGGGGGGTGAACACTGAAGCTTTCTTT. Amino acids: CASSPRGVNTEAFF.

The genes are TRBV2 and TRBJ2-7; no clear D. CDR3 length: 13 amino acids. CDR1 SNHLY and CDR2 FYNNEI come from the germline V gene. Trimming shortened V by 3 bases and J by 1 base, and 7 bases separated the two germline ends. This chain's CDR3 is CASSDSLSYEQYF. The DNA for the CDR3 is TGTGCCAGCAGTGACTCTTTATCCTACGAGCAGTACTTC.

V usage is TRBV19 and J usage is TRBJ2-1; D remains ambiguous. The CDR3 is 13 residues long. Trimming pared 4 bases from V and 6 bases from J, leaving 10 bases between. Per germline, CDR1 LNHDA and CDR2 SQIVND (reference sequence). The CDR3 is CASSRPGGNEQFF. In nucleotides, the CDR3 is TGTGCCAGTAGTAGACCCGGCGGCAATGAGCAGTTCTTC. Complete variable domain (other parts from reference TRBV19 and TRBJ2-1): DGGITQSPKYLFRKEGQNVTLSCEQNLNHDAMYWYRQDPGQGLRLIYYSQIVNDFQKGDIAEGYSVSREKKESFPLTVTSAQKNPTAFYLCASSRPGGNEQFFGPGTRLTVL.

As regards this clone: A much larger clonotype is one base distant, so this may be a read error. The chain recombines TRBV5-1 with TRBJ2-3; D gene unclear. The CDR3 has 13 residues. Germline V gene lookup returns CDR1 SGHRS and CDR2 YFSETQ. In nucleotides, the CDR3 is TGCGCCAGCAGTCAGTGGAGCACAGATGCGCAGTATTTT. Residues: CASSQWSTDAQYF.

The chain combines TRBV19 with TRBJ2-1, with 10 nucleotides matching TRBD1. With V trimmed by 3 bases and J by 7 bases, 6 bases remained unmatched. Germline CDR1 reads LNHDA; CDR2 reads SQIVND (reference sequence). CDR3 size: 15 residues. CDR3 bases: TGTGCCAGTAGTATCGGGGGACAGGGGAAAAATGAGCAGTTCTTC. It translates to CASSIGGQGKNEQFF.

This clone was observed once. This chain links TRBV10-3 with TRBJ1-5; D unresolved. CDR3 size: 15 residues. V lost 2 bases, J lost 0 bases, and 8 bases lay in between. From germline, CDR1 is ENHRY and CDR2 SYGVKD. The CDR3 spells CAISERADSNQPQHF. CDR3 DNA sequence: TGTGCCATCAGTGAGAGGGCAGATAGCAATCAGCCCCAGCATTTT.

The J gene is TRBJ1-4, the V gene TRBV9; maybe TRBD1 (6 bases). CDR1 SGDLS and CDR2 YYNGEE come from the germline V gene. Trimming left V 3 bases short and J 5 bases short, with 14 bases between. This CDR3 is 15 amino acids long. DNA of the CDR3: TGTGCCAGCAGCGCGGGGACACTCGCCAATGAAAAACTGTTTTTT. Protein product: CASSAGTLANEKLFF.

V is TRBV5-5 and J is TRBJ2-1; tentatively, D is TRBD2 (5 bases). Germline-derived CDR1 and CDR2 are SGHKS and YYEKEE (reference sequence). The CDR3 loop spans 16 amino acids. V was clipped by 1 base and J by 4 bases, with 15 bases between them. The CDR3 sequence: CASSLSVSEIYNEQFF. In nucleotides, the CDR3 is TGTGCCAGCAGCTTGAGCGTTAGCGAGATATACAATGAGCAGTTCTTC.